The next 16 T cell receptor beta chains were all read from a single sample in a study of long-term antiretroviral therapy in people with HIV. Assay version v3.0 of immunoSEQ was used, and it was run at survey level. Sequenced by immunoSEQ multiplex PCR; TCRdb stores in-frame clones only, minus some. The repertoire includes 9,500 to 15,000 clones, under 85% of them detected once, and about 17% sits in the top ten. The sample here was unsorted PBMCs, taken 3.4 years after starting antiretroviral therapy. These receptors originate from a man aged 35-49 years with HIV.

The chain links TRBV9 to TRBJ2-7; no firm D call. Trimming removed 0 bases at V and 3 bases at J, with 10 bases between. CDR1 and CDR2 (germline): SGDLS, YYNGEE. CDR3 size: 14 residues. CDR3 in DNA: TGTGCCAGCAGCGTAGGACTGCAGCTCTACGAGCAGTACTTC. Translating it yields CASSVGLQLYEQYF.

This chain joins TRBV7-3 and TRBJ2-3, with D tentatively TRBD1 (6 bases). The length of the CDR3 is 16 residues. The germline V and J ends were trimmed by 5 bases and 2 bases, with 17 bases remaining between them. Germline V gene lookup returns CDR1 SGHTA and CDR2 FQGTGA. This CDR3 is CASSTPEDSNTDTQYF. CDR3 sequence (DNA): TGTGCCAGCAGCACCCCCGAGGACAGCAACACAGATACGCAGTATTTT. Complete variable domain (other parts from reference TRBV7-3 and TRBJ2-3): GAGVSQTPSNKVTEKGKYVELRCDPISGHTALYWYRQSLGQGPEFLIYFQGTGAADDSGLPNDRFFAVRPEGSVSTLKIQRTERGDSAVYLCASSTPEDSNTDTQYFGPGTRLTVL.

The CDR3 loop reads CASSQGLDYEQYF. The CDR3 DNA sequence: TGCGCCAGCAGCCAAGGACTGGATTACGAGCAGTACTTC. This chain links TRBV4-3 with TRBJ2-7; no firm D call. Germline loops: CDR1 LGHNA, CDR2 YSLEER. V was pared by 1 base and J by 4 bases, with 8 bases between. The CDR3 has 13 amino acids.

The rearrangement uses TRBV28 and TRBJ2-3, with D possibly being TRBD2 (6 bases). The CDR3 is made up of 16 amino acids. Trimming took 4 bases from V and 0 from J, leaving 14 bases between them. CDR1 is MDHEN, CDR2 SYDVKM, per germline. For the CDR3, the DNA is TGTGCCAGCAGTTCCCCTTTTAGCGGAAGCACAGATACGCAGTATTTT. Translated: CASSSPFSGSTDTQYF.

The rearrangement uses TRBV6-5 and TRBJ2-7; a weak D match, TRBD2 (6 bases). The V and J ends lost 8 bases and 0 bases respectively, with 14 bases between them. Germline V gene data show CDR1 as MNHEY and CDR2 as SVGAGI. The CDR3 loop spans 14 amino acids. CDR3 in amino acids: CASGRSGSSYEQYF. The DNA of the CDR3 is TGTGCCAGCGGGAGGTCTGGGAGCTCCTACGAGCAGTACTTC.

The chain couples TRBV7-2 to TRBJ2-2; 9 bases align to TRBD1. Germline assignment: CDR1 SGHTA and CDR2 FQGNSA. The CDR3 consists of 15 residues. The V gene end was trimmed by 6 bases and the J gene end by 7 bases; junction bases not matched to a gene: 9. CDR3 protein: CASRLTQGAYGELFF. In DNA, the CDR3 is TGTGCCAGCAGGCTCACACAGGGGGCTTACGGGGAGCTGTTTTTT.

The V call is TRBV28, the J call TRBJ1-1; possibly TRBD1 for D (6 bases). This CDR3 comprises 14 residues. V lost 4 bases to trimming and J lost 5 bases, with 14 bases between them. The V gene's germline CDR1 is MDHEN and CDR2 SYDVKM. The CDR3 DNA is TGTGCCAGCAGTTCCTCGGGGGGCCGGACTGAAGCTTTCTTT. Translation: CASSSSGGRTEAFF.

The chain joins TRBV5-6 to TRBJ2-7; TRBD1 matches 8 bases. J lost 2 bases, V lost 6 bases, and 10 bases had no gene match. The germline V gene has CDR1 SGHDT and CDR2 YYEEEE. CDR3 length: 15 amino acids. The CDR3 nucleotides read TGTGCCAGCACACACATAGGGACAGGCACCTACGAGCAGTACTTC. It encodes CASTHIGTGTYEQYF.

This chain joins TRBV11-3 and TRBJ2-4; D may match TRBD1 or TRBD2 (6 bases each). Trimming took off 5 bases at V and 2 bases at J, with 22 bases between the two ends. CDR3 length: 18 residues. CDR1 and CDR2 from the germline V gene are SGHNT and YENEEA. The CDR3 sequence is CASSPTDRRDPTKNIQYF. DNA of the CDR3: TGTGCCAGCAGCCCGACTGACAGGAGGGACCCTACCAAAAACATTCAGTACTTC.

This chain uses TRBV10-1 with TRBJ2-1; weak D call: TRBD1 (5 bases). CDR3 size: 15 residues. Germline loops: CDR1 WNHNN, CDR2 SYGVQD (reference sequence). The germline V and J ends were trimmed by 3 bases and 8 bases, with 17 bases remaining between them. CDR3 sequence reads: CASSEGNGLGDEQFF. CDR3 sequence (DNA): TGCGCCAGCAGTGAAGGCAACGGGCTAGGGGATGAGCAGTTCTTC.

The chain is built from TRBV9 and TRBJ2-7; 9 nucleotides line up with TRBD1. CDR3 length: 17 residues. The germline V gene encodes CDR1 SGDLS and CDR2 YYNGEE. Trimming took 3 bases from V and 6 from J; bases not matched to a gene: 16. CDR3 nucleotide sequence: TGTGCCAGCAGCGCCCTTCCCCAACCGGGACAGGGTTCCGAGCAGTACTTC. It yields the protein CASSALPQPGQGSEQYF.

The CDR3, as DNA: TGTGCCAGCAGCTTATTTACCCCGCGTTCTCAGCGGGCCCCGGTGGATACGCAGTATTTT. This codes for CASSLFTPRSQRAPVDTQYF. The chain links TRBV7-8 to TRBJ2-3, with D perhaps TRBD2 (6 bases). CDR3 length: 20 residues. V lost 2 bases, J lost 6 bases, and 30 bases lay in between. The germline gives CDR1 SGHVS, CDR2 FQNEAQ.

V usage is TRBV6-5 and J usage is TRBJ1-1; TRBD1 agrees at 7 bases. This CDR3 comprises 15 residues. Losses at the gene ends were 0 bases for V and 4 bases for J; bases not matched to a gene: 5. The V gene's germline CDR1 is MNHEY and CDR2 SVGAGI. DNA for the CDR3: TGTGCCAGCAGTTACTCGCAGGGGGTGAGCACTGAAGCTTTCTTT. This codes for CASSYSQGVSTEAFF.

CDR3 DNA: TGTGCCTGGACCCAAGGGGACGGCTCCTACGAGCAGTACTTC. It codes for CAWTQGDGSYEQYF. The V and J genes are TRBV30 and TRBJ2-7, with D perhaps assigned TRBD1 or TRBD2 (5 bases each). CDR3 length equals 14 residues. CDR1 and CDR2 (germline): GTSNPN, SVGIG (reference sequence). The V gene lost 4 bases and the J gene lost 0 bases, with 13 bases spanning the gap.

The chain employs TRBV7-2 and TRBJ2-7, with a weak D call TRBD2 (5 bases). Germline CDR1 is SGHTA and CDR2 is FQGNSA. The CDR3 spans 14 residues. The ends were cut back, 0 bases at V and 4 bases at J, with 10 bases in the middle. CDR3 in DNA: TGTGCCAGCAGCTTAGCGAGGGAAGGTTACGAGCAGTACTTC. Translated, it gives CASSLAREGYEQYF.

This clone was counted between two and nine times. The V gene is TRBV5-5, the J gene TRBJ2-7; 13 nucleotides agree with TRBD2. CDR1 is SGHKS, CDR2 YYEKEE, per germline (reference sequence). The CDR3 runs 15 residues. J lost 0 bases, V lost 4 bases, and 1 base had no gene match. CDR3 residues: CASSRTSGSSYEQYF. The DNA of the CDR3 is TGTGCCAGCAGCCGGACTAGCGGGAGCTCCTACGAGCAGTACTTC. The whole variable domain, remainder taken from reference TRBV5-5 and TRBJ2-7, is DAGVTQSPTHLIKTRGQQVTLRCSPISGHKSVSWYQQVLGQGPQFIFQYYEKEERGRGNFPDRFSARQFPNYSSELNVNALLLGDSALYLCASSRTSGSSYEQYFGPGTRLTVT.